A selection of T cell receptor beta chains follows, all from one sample in a study of monozygotic twins with inflammatory bowel disease. No DNA is given; TCRdb re-called the 5' RACE reads and lists each CDR3 protein once. The listing contains 400,000 to 500,000 distinct CDR3 sequences. Sequenced input: blood. The origin of the receptors is a human donor with ulcerative colitis or Crohn's disease, or a healthy co-twin of an affected twin (not recorded which). Each CDR3 is given with its conserved first and last residue.

TRBV7-2	14	TRBJ2-5	CASSFGPKQETQYF
TRBV4-3	14	TRBJ1-5	CASSQDLDRLPQHF
TRBV11-2	15	TRBJ1-1	CASSFFSRGNTEAFF
TRBV15	13	TRBJ2-2	CATSRDQTGELFF
TRBV15	14	TRBJ2-7	CATSRDPTAGEQYF
TRBV29-1	13	TRBJ2-1	CSVRQGLYNEQFF
TRBV7-2	15	TRBJ2-1	CASSVGLGSYNEQFF
TRBV5-1	13	TRBJ1-6	CASSAARGPPLHF
TRBV6-8	17	TRBJ2-2	CASSYAGRAANTGELFF
TRBV12-2	16	TRBJ1-1	CASRLGAGQGYAEAFF